This TCR beta chain is from a study of blood T cell repertoires in COVID-19. Turning to the study itself: Material from acute and convalescent COVID-19 was sourced from the United States, Italy and Spain.

Participants, about 18 to 90 years old, spanned 24 US areas. Self-reported history from a screening survey and questionnaire set each donor's cohort. For recovered donors of Cohort 3, there were two negative PCRs, clearance, or symptom resolution. The table came from immunoSEQ multiplex PCR; TCRdb's copy has only in-frame clones and leaves some out. The sample has over 300,000 clones, 70% to 90% seen once. The CDR3 contains 16 residues. The V gene end was trimmed by 3 bases and the J gene end by 2 bases; junction bases not matched to a gene: 7. CDR1 is SGDLS and CDR2 is YYNGEE in the germline V gene. Specimen: PBMCs or T cells enriched from blood (not recorded which). This sequence originates from a woman aged 25 to 45 who had recovered from COVID-19. This rearrangement joins TRBV9 to TRBJ2-3; 9 bases are a match to TRBD1. The CDR3 DNA follows: TGTGCCAGCAGCGCCCGACAGGGGGGGACCACAGATACGCAGTATTTT. It encodes CASSARQGGTTDTQYF.